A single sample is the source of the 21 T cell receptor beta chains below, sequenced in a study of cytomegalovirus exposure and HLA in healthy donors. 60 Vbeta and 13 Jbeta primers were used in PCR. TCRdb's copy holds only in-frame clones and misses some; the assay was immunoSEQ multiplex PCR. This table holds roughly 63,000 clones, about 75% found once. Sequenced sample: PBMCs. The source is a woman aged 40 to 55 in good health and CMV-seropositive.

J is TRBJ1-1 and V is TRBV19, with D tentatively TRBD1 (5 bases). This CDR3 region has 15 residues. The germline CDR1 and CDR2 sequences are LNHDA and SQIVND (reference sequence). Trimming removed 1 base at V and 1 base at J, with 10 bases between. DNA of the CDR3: TGTGCCAGTAGTATAGTCGACAGACAGAACACTGAAGCTTTCTTT. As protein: CASSIVDRQNTEAFF.

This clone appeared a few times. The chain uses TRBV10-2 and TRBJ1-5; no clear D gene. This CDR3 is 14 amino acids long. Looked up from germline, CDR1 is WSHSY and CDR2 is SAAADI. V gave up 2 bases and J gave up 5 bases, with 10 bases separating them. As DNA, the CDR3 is TGCGCCAGCAGTGAGCCGGGTTCCGATCAGCCCCAGCATTTT. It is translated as CASSEPGSDQPQHF.

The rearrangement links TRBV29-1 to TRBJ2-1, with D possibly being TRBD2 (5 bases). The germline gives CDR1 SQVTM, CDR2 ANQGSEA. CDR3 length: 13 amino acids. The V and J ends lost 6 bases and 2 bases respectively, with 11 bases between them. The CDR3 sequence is CSVLRGTYNEQFF. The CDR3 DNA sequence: TGCAGCGTACTCCGGGGAACCTACAATGAGCAGTTCTTC.

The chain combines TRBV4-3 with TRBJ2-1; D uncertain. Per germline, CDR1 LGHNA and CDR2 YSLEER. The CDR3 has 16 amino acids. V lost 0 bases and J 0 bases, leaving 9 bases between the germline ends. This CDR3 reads CASSQELESSYNEQFF. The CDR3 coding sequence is TGCGCCAGCAGCCAAGAACTCGAGAGCTCCTACAATGAGCAGTTCTTC.

The CDR3 nucleotides read TGTGCCAGCAGTTCCGGACTAGCGGGGGACAATGAGCAGTTCTTC. Translated, it gives CASSSGLAGDNEQFF. V is TRBV7-2 and J is TRBJ2-1, with TRBD2 identical over 13 bases. With V trimmed by 6 bases and J by 5 bases, 4 bases remained unmatched. The CDR3 has 15 amino acids. CDR1 and CDR2 from the germline V gene are SGHTA and FQGNSA. The full variable domain, with the rest looked up from reference TRBV7-2 and TRBJ2-1, is GAGVSQSPSNKVTEKGKDVELRCDPISGHTALYWYRQSLGQGLEFLIYFQGNSAPDKSGLPSDRFSAERTGGSVSTLTIQRTQQEDSAVYLCASSSGLAGDNEQFFGPGTRLTVL.

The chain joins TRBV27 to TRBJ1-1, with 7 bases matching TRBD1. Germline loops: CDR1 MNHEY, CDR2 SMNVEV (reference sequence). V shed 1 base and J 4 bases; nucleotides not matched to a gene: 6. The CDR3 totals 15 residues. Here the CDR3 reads CASSLFKTGSTEAFF. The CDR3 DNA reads TGTGCCAGCAGTTTATTTAAGACAGGGAGCACTGAAGCTTTCTTT.

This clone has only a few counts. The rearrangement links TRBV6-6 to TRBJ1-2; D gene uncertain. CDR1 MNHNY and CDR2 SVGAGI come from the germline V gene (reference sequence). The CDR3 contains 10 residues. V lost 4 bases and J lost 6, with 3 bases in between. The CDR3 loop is CASSLDGYTF. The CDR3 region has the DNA TGTGCCAGCAGTTTAGATGGCTACACCTTC.

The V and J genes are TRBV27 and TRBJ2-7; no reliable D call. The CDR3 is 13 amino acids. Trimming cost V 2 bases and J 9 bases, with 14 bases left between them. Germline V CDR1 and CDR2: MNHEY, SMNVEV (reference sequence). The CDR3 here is CASSLSGLFRQYF. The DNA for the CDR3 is TGTGCCAGCAGTTTAAGTGGGCTGTTCAGGCAGTACTTC.

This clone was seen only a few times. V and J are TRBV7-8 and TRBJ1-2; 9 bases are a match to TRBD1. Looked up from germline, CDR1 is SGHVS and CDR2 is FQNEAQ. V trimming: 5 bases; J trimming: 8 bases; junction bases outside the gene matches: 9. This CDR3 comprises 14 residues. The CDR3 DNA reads TGTGCCAGCAGCCCGGGTGACAGGGGGGGCGGCTACACCTTC. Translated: CASSPGDRGGGYTF.

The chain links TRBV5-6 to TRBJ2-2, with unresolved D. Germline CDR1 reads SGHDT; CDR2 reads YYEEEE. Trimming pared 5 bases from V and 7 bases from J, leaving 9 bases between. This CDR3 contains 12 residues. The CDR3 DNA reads TGTGCCAGCAGGGTTGGGCTCGGGGAGCTGTTTTTT. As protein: CASRVGLGELFF. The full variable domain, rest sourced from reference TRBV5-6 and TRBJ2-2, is DAGVTQSPTHLIKTRGQQVTLRCSPKSGHDTVSWYQQALGQGPQFIFQYYEEEERQRGNFPDRFSGHQFPNYSSELNVNALLLGDSALYLCASRVGLGELFFGEGSRLTVL.

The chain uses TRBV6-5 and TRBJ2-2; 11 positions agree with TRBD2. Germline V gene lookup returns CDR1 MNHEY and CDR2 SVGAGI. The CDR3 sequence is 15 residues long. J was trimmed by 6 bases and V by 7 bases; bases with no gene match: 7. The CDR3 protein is CASNGVAGGPGELFF. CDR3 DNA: TGTGCCAGCAATGGCGTAGCGGGGGGGCCCGGGGAGCTGTTTTTT.

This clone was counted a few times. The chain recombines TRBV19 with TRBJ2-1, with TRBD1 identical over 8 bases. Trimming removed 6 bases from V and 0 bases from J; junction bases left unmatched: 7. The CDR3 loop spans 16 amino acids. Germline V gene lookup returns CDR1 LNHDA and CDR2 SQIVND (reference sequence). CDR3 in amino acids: CASRDRQGSSYNEQFF. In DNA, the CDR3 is TGTGCCAGTAGGGATCGACAGGGGAGCTCCTACAATGAGCAGTTCTTC.

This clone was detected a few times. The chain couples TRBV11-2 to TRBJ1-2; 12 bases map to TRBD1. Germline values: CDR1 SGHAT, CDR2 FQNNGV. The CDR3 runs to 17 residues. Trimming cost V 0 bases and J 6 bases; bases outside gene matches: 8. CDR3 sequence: CASSLDFGGQGANGYTF. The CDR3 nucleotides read TGTGCCAGCAGCTTAGATTTTGGGGGACAGGGGGCGAATGGCTACACCTTC.

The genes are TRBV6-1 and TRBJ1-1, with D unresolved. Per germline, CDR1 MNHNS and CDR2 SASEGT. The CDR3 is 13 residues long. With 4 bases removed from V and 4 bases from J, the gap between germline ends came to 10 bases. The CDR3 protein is CASSGRHGTEAFF. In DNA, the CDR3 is TGTGCCAGCAGTGGACGACACGGCACTGAAGCTTTCTTT.

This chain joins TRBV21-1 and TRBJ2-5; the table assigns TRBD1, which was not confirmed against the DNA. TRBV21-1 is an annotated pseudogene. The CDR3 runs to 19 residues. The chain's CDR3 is CASSKEAQTGTKYQETQYF. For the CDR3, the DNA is TGTGCCAGCAGCAAAGAGGCTCAGACCGGGACAAAATATCAAGAGACCCAGTACTTC.

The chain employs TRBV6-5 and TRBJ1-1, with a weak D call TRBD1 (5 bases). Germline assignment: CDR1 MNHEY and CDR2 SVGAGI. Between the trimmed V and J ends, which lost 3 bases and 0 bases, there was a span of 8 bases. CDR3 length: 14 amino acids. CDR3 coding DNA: TGTGCCAGCAGTTATCAGGGCATGAACACTGAAGCTTTCTTT. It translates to CASSYQGMNTEAFF.

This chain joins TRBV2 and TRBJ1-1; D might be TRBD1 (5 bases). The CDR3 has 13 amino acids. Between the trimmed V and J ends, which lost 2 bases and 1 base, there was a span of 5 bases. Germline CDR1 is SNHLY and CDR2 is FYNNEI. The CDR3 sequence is CASSERGNTEAFF. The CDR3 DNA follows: TGTGCCAGCAGTGAAAGGGGGAACACTGAAGCTTTCTTT.

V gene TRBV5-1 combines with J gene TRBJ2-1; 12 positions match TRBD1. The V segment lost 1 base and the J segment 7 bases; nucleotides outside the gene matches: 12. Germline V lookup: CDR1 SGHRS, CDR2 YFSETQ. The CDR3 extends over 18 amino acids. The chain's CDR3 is CASSLSAGTGGRRNEQFF. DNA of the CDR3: TGCGCCAGCAGCTTGAGTGCTGGGACAGGGGGCCGCAGGAATGAGCAGTTCTTC.

CDR3 in DNA: TGCAGCGTTGAAGTTGGTCAGGAGCAGTACTTC. Its translation is CSVEVGQEQYF. V gene TRBV29-1 combines with J gene TRBJ2-7; D gene unclear. V lost 1 base and J 7 bases, leaving 8 bases between the germline ends. CDR1 and CDR2 (germline): SQVTM, ANQGSEA. The CDR3 is made up of 11 amino acids.

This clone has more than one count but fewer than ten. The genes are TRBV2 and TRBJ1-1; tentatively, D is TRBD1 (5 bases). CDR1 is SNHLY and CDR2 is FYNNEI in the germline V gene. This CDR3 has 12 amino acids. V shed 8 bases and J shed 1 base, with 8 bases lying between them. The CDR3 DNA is TGTGCCAGCGGGGCGGAGAACACTGAAGCTTTCTTT. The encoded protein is CASGAENTEAFF.

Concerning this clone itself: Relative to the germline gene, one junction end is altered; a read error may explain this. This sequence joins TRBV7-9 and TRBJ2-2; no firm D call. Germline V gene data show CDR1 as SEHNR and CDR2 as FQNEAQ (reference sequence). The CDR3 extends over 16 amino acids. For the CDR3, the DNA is TGTTCCAGCAGCTTGTACCTCACAGCGAACACCGGGGAGCTGTTTTTT. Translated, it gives CSSSLYLTANTGELFF.